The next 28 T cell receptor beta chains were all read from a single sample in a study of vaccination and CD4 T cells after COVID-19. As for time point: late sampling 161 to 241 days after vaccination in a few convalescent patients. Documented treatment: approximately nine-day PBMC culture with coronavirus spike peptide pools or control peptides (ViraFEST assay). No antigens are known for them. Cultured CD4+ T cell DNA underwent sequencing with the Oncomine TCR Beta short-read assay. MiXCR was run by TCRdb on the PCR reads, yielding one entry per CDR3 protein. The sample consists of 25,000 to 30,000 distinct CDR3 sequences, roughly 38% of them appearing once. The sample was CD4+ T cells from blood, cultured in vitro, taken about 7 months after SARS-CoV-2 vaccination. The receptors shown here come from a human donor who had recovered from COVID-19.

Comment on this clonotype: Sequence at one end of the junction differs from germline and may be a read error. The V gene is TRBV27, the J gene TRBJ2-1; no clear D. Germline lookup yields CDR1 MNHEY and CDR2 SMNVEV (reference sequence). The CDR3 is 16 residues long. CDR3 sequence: CTSSLCPVNPYNEQFF. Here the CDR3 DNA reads TGCACCAGCAGTTTATGCCCGGTAAATCCCTACAATGAGCAGTTCTTC.

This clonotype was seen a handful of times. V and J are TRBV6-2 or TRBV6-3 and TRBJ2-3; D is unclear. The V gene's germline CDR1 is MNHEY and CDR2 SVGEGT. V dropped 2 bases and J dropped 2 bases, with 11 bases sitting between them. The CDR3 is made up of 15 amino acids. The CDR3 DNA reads TGTGCCAGCAGTTACGTAGGACCAACCACAGATACGCAGTATTTT. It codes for CASSYVGPTTDTQYF.

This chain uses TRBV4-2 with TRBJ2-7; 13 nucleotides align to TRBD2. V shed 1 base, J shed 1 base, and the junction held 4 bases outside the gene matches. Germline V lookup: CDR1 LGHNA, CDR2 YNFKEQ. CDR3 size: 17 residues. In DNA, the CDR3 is TGTGCCAGCAGCCAAGTACTGACTAGCGGGAGGTCCTACGAGCAGTACTTC. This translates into CASSQVLTSGRSYEQYF.

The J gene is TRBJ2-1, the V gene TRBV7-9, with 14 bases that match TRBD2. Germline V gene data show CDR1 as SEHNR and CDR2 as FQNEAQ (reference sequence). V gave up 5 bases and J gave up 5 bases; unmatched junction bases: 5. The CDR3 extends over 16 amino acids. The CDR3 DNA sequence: TGTGCCAGCAGCCATTTGACTAGCGGGAGGGACAATGAGCAGTTCTTC. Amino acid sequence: CASSHLTSGRDNEQFF. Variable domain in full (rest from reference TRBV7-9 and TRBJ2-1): DTGVSQNPRHKITKRGQNVTFRCDPISEHNRLYWYRQTLGQGPEFLTYFQNEAQLEKSRLLSDRFSAERPKGSFSTLEIQRTEQGDSAMYLCASSHLTSGRDNEQFFGPGTRLTVL.

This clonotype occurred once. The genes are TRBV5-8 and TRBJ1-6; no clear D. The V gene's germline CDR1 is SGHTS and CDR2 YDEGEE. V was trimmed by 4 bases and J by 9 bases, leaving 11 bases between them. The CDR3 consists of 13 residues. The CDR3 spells CASSRRSTSPLHF. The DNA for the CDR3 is TGTGCCAGCAGCCGGAGGAGTACTTCACCCCTCCACTTT.

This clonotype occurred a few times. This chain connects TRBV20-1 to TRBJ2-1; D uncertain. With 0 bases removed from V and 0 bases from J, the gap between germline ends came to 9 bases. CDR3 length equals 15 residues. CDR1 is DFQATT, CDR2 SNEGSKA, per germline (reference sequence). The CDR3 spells CSARDHRLSYNEQFF. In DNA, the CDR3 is TGCAGTGCTAGAGATCATCGACTCTCCTACAATGAGCAGTTCTTC.

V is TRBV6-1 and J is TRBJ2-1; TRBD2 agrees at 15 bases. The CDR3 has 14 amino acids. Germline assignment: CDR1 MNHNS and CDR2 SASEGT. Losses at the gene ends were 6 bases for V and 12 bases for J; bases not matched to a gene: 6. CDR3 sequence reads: CASRGLAGGGGQFF. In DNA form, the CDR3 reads TGTGCCAGCAGGGGACTAGCGGGAGGCGGGGGGCAGTTCTTC.

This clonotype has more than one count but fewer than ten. This chain's CDR3 is CSARGSLEAFF. The CDR3 nucleotides read TGCAGTGCTAGGGGCAGCCTAGAAGCTTTCTTT. This chain joins TRBV20-1 and TRBJ1-1; no clear D. Germline CDR1 and CDR2: DFQATT and SNEGSKA (reference sequence). Between the trimmed V and J ends, which lost 3 bases and 8 bases, there was a span of 10 bases. The length of the CDR3 is 11 residues.

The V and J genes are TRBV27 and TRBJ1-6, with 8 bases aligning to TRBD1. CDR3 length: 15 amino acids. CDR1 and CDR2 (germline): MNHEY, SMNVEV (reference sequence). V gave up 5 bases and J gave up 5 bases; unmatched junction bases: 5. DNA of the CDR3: TGTGCCAGCAGTCCTTTGACAGGGGATAATTCACCCCTCCACTTT. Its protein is CASSPLTGDNSPLHF.

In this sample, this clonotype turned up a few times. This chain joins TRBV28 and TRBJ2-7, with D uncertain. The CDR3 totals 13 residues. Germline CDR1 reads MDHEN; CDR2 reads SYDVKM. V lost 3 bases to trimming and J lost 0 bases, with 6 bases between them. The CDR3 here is CASSLWSSYEQYF. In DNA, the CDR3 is TGTGCCAGCAGTTTGTGGAGCTCCTACGAGCAGTACTTC.

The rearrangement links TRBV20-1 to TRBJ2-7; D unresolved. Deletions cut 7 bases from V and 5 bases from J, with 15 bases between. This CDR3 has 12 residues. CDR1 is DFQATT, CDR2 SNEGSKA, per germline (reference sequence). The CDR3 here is CSVNGRSDEQYF. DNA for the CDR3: TGCAGTGTTAATGGGCGGTCCGACGAGCAGTACTTC.

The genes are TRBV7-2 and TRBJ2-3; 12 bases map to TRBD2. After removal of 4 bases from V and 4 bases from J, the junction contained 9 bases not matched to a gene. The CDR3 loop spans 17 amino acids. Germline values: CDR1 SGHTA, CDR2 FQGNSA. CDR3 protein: CASSSYRSSGGADTQYF. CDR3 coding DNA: TGTGCCAGCAGCTCCTACCGATCTAGCGGGGGGGCAGATACGCAGTATTTT.

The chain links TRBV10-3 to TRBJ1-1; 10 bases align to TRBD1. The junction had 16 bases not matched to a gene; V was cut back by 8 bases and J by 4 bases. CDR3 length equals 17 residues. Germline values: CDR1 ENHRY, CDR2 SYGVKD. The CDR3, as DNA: TGTGCCATCGAGGGTGGGGCCGGGACAGGGGTAAGCACTGAAGCTTTCTTT. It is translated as CAIEGGAGTGVSTEAFF.

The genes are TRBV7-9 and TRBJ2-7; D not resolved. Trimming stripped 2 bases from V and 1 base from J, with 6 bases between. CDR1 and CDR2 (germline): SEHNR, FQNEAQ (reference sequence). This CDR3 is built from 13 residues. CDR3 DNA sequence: TGTGCCAGCAGCTTAACCCCGTCCTACGAGCAGTACTTC. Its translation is CASSLTPSYEQYF. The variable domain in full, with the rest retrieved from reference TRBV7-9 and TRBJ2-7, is DTGVSQNPRHKITKRGQNVTFRCDPISEHNRLYWYRQTLGQGPEFLTYFQNEAQLEKSRLLSDRFSAERPKGSFSTLEIQRTEQGDSAMYLCASSLTPSYEQYFGPGTRLTVT.

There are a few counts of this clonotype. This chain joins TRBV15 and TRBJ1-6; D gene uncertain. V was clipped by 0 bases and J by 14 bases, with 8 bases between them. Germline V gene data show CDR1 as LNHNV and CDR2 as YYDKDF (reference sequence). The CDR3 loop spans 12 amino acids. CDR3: CATSRDTNALHF. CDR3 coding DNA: TGTGCCACCAGCAGAGATACGAACGCCCTCCACTTT.

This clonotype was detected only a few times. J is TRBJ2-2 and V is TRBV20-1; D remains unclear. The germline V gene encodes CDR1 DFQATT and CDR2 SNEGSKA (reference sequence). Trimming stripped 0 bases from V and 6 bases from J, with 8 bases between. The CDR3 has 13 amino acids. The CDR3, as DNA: TGCAGTGCTAGAGATACCCTAGCCGGGGAGCTGTTTTTT. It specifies CSARDTLAGELFF.

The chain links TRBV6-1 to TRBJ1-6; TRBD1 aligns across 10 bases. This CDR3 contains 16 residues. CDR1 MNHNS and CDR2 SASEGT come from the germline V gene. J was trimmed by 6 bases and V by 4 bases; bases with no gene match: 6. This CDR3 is CASSVGQGVRNSPLHF. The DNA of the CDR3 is TGTGCCAGCAGTGTAGGACAGGGGGTGCGTAATTCACCCCTCCACTTT.

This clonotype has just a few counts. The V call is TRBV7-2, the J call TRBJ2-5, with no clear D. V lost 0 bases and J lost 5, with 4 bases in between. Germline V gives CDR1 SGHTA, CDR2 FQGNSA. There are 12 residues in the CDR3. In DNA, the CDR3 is TGTGCCAGCAGCTTAGCGTCCGAGACCCAGTACTTC. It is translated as CASSLASETQYF.

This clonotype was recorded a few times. The CDR3 DNA follows: TGTGCCAGCAGAGCTAGCGGGACTCGAGCAGATACGCAGTATTTT. This encodes CASRASGTRADTQYF. The chain couples TRBV6-1 to TRBJ2-3; TRBD2 agrees at 9 bases. Per the germline V gene, CDR1 is MNHNS and CDR2 is SASEGT. J lost 4 bases, V lost 6 bases, and 8 bases had no gene match. The CDR3 extends over 15 amino acids.

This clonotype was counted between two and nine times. CDR3 in amino acids: CSVLFRTGPETQYF. The CDR3 region has the DNA TGCAGCGTCTTGTTTAGGACAGGTCCGGAGACCCAGTACTTC. The V and J genes are TRBV29-1 and TRBJ2-5, with 7 bases that match TRBD1. Trimming cost V 6 bases and J 5 bases; bases outside gene matches: 12. Germline-derived CDR1 and CDR2 are SQVTM and ANQGSEA. This CDR3 contains 14 residues.

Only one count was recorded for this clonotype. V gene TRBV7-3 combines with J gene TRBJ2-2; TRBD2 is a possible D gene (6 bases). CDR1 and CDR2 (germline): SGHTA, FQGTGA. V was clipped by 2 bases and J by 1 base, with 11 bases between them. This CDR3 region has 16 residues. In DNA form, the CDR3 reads TGTGCCAGCAGCTTAGCGGCGGGGCTGAACACCGGGGAGCTGTTTTTT. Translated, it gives CASSLAAGLNTGELFF. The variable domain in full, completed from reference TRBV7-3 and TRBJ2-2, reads GAGVSQTPSNKVTEKGKYVELRCDPISGHTALYWYRQSLGQGPEFLIYFQGTGAADDSGLPNDRFFAVRPEGSVSTLKIQRTERGDSAVYLCASSLAAGLNTGELFFGEGSRLTVL.

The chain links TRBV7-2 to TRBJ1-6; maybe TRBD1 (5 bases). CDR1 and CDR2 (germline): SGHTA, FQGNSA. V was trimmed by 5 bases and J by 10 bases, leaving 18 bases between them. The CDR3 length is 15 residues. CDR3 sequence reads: CASSISPAGQSPLHF. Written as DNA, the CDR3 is TGTGCCAGCAGCATAAGTCCGGCAGGGCAATCACCCCTCCACTTT.

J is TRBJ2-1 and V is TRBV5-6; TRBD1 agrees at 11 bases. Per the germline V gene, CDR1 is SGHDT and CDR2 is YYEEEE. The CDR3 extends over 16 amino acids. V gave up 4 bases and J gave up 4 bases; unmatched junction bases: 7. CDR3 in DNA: TGTGCCAGCAGCAGAGGAGGACAGGGGGCATACAATGAGCAGTTCTTC. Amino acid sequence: CASSRGGQGAYNEQFF.

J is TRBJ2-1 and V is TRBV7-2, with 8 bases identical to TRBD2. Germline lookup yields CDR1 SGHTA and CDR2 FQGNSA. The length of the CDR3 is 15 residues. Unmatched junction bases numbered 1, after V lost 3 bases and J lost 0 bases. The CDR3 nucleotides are TGTGCCAGCAGCTTCCTAGCGGGCTCCTACAATGAGCAGTTCTTC. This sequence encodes CASSFLAGSYNEQFF.

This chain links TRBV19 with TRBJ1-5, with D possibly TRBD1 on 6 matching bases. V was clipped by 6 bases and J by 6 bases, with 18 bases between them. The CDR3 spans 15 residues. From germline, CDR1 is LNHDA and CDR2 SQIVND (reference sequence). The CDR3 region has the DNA TGTGCCAGTAGACTCTCGGGGGCGCGGGGTCAGCCCCAGCATTTT. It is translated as CASRLSGARGQPQHF.

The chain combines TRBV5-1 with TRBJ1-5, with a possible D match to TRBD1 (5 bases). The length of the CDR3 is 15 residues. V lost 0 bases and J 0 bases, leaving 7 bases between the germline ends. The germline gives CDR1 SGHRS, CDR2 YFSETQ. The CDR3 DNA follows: TGCGCCAGCAGCTTGGAGGGGTATAGCAATCAGCCCCAGCATTTT. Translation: CASSLEGYSNQPQHF.

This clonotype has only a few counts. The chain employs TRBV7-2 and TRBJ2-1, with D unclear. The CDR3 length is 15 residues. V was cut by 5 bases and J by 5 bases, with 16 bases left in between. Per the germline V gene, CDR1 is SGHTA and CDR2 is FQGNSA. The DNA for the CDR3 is TGTGCCAGCAGCCCCGAGGCGCCTACTAACAATGAGCAGTTCTTC. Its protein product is CASSPEAPTNNEQFF.

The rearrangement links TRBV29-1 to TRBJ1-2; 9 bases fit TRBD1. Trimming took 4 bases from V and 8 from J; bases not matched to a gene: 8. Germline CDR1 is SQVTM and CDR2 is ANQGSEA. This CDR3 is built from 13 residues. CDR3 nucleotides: TGCAGCGTTGTAGTGGGGACAGGGTCCGGCTACACCTTC. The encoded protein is CSVVVGTGSGYTF.